This passage covers 13 T cell receptor beta chains from one sample sequenced in a study of T cells in Graves' hyperthyroidism and ophthalmopathy (dated by TCRdb to between 2017 and 2020). Library generation was performed with multiplex PCR. The sample was run on an Illumina HiSeq 2000. Amplification of TCR beta CDR3 regions was carried out from RNA transcripts. A first-round RT-PCR of the TCR CDR3 used the HTBI primer set with the Qiagen OneStep RT-PCR kit. In TCRdb, the public reads were trimmed at Q25 with fastp and aligned with MiXCR, with productive beta chains retained. Entries are consolidated by CDR3 protein sequence, retaining the most common genes and DNA. This sample has 40,000 to 55,000 distinct CDR3 sequences in its table, and approximately 49% of those were observed once. The top ten hold around 32% of the sample. The sample consisted of peripheral blood or thyroid tissue (not recorded which). These receptors were taken from a woman aged 50 to 60 with Graves' hyperthyroidism.

CDR3 sequence reads: CASSQVRDSYEQYF. CDR3 bases: TGCGCCAGCAGCCAAGTCAGGGACTCCTACGAGCAGTACTTC. The chain has TRBV4-3 and TRBJ2-7; weak D call: TRBD1 (5 bases). The germline V gene encodes CDR1 LGHNA and CDR2 YSLEER. The CDR3 consists of 14 residues. Trimming took 1 base from V and 0 from J, leaving 7 bases between them.

In this sample, this clonotype turned up many times. The V and J genes are TRBV6-2 or TRBV6-3 and TRBJ2-7; TRBD2 is a possible D gene (6 bases). V lost 5 bases to trimming and J lost 1 base, with 15 bases between them. The CDR3 is made up of 15 amino acids. Germline CDR1 and CDR2: MNHEY and SVGEGT. The CDR3 protein is CASSVAAGRSYEQYF. CDR3 DNA: TGTGCCAGCAGTGTAGCGGCGGGCAGGTCCTACGAGCAGTACTTC.

This clonotype was counted a few times. A much more abundant neighbour one base away suggests this may be a read error. No conserved phenylalanine or tryptophan ends this CDR3, so it is likely a read error. The chain is built from TRBV6-2 or TRBV6-3 and TRBJ2-3; TRBD1 aligns across 7 bases. The CDR3 is 15 amino acids. Trimming cost V 2 bases and J 5 bases; bases outside gene matches: 7. Germline CDR1 and CDR2: MNHEY and SVGEGT. DNA for the CDR3: TGTGCCAGCAGTTACCAAACAGGGGCGGGAGATACGCAGTATCTT. Amino acids: CASSYQTGAGDTQYL.

In its sample, this clonotype was seen once. This chain connects TRBV19 to TRBJ1-5, with 8 bases fitting TRBD1. V was pared by 3 bases and J by 3 bases, with 4 bases of the junction left unmatched. The CDR3 length is 15 residues. Germline V gene lookup returns CDR1 LNHDA and CDR2 SQIVND (reference sequence). This CDR3 reads CASSIRDRNNQPQHF. DNA of the CDR3: TGTGCCAGTAGTATCCGGGACAGGAACAATCAGCCCCAGCATTTT. The full variable domain, completed using reference TRBV19 and TRBJ1-5, is DGGITQSPKYLFRKEGQNVTLSCEQNLNHDAMYWYRQDPGQGLRLIYYSQIVNDFQKGDIAEGYSVSREKKESFPLTVTSAQKNPTAFYLCASSIRDRNNQPQHFGDGTRLSIL.

About this clonotype itself: A much larger clone lies one base from this, so it may be a read error. The chain is built from TRBV20-1 and TRBJ2-2; possibly TRBD1 for D (5 bases). Germline V gene data show CDR1 as DFQATT and CDR2 as SNEGSKA (reference sequence). CDR3 length: 15 residues. The chain's CDR3 is CGARERDLDTRELFF. Here the CDR3 DNA reads TGCGGTGCTAGAGAACGCGACCTGGACACCAGGGAGCTGTTTTTT.

The chain employs TRBV7-3 and TRBJ2-6; possibly TRBD2 for D (5 bases). This CDR3 spans 16 amino acids. Trimming took off 5 bases at V and 0 bases at J, with 11 bases between the two ends. Per the germline V gene, CDR1 is SGHTA and CDR2 is FQGTGA. This chain's CDR3 is CASSLRGVSGANVLTF. The CDR3 DNA follows: TGTGCCAGCAGCCTCCGGGGTGTCTCTGGGGCCAACGTCCTGACTTTC.

The chain uses TRBV7-9 and TRBJ2-6, with D unclear. This CDR3 contains 16 residues. Germline loops: CDR1 SEHNR, CDR2 FQNEAQ (reference sequence). V lost 2 bases and J 1 base, leaving 9 bases between the germline ends. The CDR3 DNA reads as TGTGCCAGCAGCTTACAGTTGGGTTCTGGGGCCAACGTCCTGACTTTC. Encoded protein: CASSLQLGSGANVLTF.

The rearrangement joins TRBV25-1 to TRBJ1-1, with TRBD1 identical over 8 bases. CDR1 is MGHDK and CDR2 is SYGVNS in the germline V gene. Losses at the gene ends were 8 bases for V and 4 bases for J; bases not matched to a gene: 3. This CDR3 region has 12 residues. CDR3 sequence reads: CASQGAGTEAFF. DNA for the CDR3: TGTGCCAGCCAGGGGGCCGGCACTGAAGCTTTCTTT.

The CDR3 coding sequence is TGTGCCAGCATGGGCCTGAGAGGAAACACCATATATTTT. As protein: CASMGLRGNTIYF. The chain joins TRBV2 to TRBJ1-3; D is uncertain. The germline gives CDR1 SNHLY, CDR2 FYNNEI. Trimming shortened V by 7 bases and J by 4 bases, and 11 bases separated the two germline ends. There are 13 residues in the CDR3.

V is TRBV20-1 and J is TRBJ2-7, with 8 nucleotides matching TRBD1. The germline CDR1 and CDR2 sequences are DFQATT and SNEGSKA (reference sequence). This CDR3 contains 14 residues. Germline trimming cut 4 bases from V and 2 bases from J; bases unmatched to any gene: 7. The CDR3 nucleotides are TGCAGTGCTATCGACAGGGGAGGCCCCTACGAGCAGTACTTC. It is translated as CSAIDRGGPYEQYF.

This clonotype was detected ten times or more. The CDR3 nucleotides read TGTGCCAGCAGTGAAGCGCCGGGAGGGCCAGGAGTATCCTACGAGCAGTACTTC. This encodes CASSEAPGGPGVSYEQYF. This rearrangement joins TRBV6-1 to TRBJ2-7, with 8 bases identical to TRBD2. The length of the CDR3 is 18 residues. The V segment lost 0 bases and the J segment 1 base; nucleotides outside the gene matches: 11. Germline lookup yields CDR1 MNHNS and CDR2 SASEGT.

This chain uses TRBV20-1 with TRBJ2-5, with D possibly being TRBD1 (6 bases). Trimming pared 0 bases from V and 5 bases from J, leaving 13 bases between. The CDR3 is 14 amino acids. Germline values: CDR1 DFQATT, CDR2 SNEGSKA (reference sequence). DNA for the CDR3: TGCAGTGCTAGAGATCAGGGGAGAATGGAGACCCAGTACTTC. This translates into CSARDQGRMETQYF.

Notes on this clonotype: A much larger clone differs from this one at a single base, so this may be a read error. The CDR3 coding sequence is TGCAGTGCTAGGCTCGCAACTAGCACAGATACGCAGTATTTT. Protein: CSARLATSTDTQYF. The rearrangement uses TRBV20-1 and TRBJ2-3, with unresolved D. CDR1 is DFQATT, CDR2 SNEGSKA, per germline (reference sequence). Trimming cost V 3 bases and J 0 bases, with 10 bases left between them. The CDR3 loop spans 14 amino acids.